This T cell receptor beta chain originates from a study of control samples from healthy donors and cancer patients (dated by TCRdb to the early 2020s). Library generation was performed with the immunoSEQ multiplex PCR assay. As stored in TCRdb, this immuneACCESS dataset retains in-frame rearrangements with V and J assigned. A fraction of the clones does not appear; measured against another copy, unresolved V genes explain less than half of the discrepancy, and the remainder lacks a known reason. The sample contains around 200,000 clones, 91% of them found a single time. The biggest ten clones account for about 1.6% of the sample. As for this clone: What antigen it recognizes has not been identified. One end of the junction does not line up with germline, which may come from a read error.

CDR1 and CDR2, looked up from the germline V gene, are SGHTA and FQGTGA. Spanning cysteine to phenylalanine, the CDR3 consists of 18 amino acids. The kept DNA is CDR3 alone, 54 bases in frame from the first base. The source of this sequence is a woman in her 30s in good health. The chain links TRBV7-3 with TRBJ2-1, and TRBD2 matches 9 of the central bases. Sequenced: blood. The bases are TGTGCCAGCAGCTTAGGGGGAGTAGCGGGAGCACCCTACCATGAGCAGTTCTTC. Its protein product is CASSLGGVAGAPYHEQFF.